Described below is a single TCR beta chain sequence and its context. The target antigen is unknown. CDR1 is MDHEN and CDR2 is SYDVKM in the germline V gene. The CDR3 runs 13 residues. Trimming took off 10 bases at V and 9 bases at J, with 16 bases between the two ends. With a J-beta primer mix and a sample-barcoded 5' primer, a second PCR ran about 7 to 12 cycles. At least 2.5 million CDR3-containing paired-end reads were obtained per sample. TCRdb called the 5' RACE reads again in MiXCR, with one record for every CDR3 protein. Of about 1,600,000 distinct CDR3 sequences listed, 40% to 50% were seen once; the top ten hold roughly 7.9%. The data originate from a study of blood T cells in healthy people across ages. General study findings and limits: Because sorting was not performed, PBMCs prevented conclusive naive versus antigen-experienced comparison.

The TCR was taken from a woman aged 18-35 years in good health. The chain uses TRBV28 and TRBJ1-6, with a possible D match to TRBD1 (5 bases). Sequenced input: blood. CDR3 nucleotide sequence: TGTGCCATCCAGGGTCGGCGGACTTCACCCCTCCACTTT. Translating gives CAIQGRRTSPLHF.